Listed here is a single T cell receptor (beta chain). Sequencing of TCR beta was performed on blood CD8+ and CD4+ T cells. The study used treatment-naive patients who had stable or active relapsing-remitting disease as multiple sclerosis controls. Negative isolation was used for CD8+ and CD4+ T cells, and FACS enrichment was applied to TEMRA cells. The source of the sample is a study of CD8 T cells in Susac syndrome. Germline-derived CDR1 and CDR2 are MNHEY and SMNVEV (reference sequence). V was shortened by 7 bases and J by 5 bases, with 18 bases between the two germline ends. CDR3 length: 15 amino acids. Random hexamers served to reverse transcribe roughly 0.45 to 1 ug RNA. The authors amplified TCR beta CDR3 across 54 Vbeta and 13 Jbeta using immunoSEQ multiplex PCR. TCRdb reprocessed the immunoSEQ multiplex PCR reads with MiXCR, giving one entry per CDR3 protein. The table lists 250,000 to 300,000 distinct CDR3 sequences, roughly 85% of them singletons, with 0.2% to 0.25% in the top ten.

The gene calls are TRBV27 and TRBJ2-1; D may be TRBD2 (6 bases). This receptor was taken from a human donor with multiple sclerosis. The sample comprised CD8+ T cells from PBMCs. CDR3 nucleotide sequence: TGTGCCAGCACCCCCTTCGGGGGAGCGGACAATGAGCAGTTCTTC. As protein: CASTPFGGADNEQFF.